This record concerns one T cell receptor (beta chain) sequence. Germline loops: CDR1 MNHNY, CDR2 SVGAGI (reference sequence). This CDR3 spans 17 amino acids. Trimming stripped 5 bases from V and 3 bases from J, with 22 bases between. The source of the sample is a study of blood T cell repertoires in COVID-19. Here immunoSEQ multiplex PCR was the method, and the copy in TCRdb shows in-frame clones only, minus some. The sample yields about 290,000 clones, around 90% seen once. The chain combines TRBV6-6 with TRBJ1-1, with D perhaps matching TRBD1 (6 bases). This sequence was found in a woman between 35 and 50 years old who had recovered from COVID-19. Sequenced input: peripheral blood. DNA of the CDR3: TGTGCCAGCAGTCCGTCTTACAGTGGACAGAGCTACACTGAAGCTTTCTTT. This sequence encodes CASSPSYSGQSYTEAFF.